This TCR beta chain was identified during a study of blood T cell repertoires in COVID-19. Study overall: The United States, Italy and Spain were the sources of the acute and convalescent COVID-19 samples. Sample material is recorded as cDNA or gDNA derived from T cells, B-cell-depleted T cells, or PBMCs.

Germline-derived CDR1 and CDR2 are MRHNA and SNTAGT. Trimming pared 8 bases from V and 5 bases from J, leaving 21 bases between. The length of the CDR3 is 15 residues. Under the authors' procedure: It was from reference gene primer amplification that nucleated cell counts were estimated. Measured with immunoSEQ multiplex PCR; TCRdb has only the in-frame clones, and not every one. V, J and clone size were drawn from that table, and D and trimming were deduced from the DNA. Counted here are around 180,000 clones, roughly 85% occurring once; the ten biggest clones make up about 10%. The TCR originated in a human donor with active or convalescent COVID-19. The donor label of this sample is uncertain. The specimen sequenced was peripheral blood. This sequence joins TRBV6-4 and TRBJ2-5, with D perhaps matching TRBD2 (6 bases). CDR3 bases: TGTGCCAGCCCGACGGGGGAGGACCCTAGGGAGACCCAGTACTTC. It specifies CASPTGEDPRETQYF.